The clone carrying this T cell receptor beta chain was seen ten or more times. Its matching antigen is unknown. This sample was taken from a study of glioma-infiltrating T cells. Broader study findings: Very few CDR3 sequences were shared between tissue and blood. Above-expected tissue-blood divergence occurred in all gliomas, most in low-grade ones.

The CDR3 sequence is 15 residues long. Germline CDR1 reads SNHLY; CDR2 reads FYNNEI. V was clipped by 8 bases and J by 1 base, with 15 bases between them. The iRepertoire nested amplicon-rescue multiplex PCR amplified TCR alpha and beta CDR3s from RNA. For one-step reverse transcription and amplification, about 85-400 ng of tissue mRNA or PBMC total RNA was used. TCRdb itself ran the multiplex PCR reads through MiXCR, one entry per CDR3 protein. Of about 130,000 distinct CDR3 sequences in the sample, roughly 23% are singletons; the top ten hold approximately 16%. This receptor was taken from a human donor with low-grade glioma or glioblastoma, undergoing nonglioma brain surgery, or in good health (not recorded which). The chain employs TRBV2 and TRBJ1-5; tentative D call: TRBD1 (6 bases). Sequencing input: glioma tissue, nonneoplastic brain tissue, or PBMCs (not recorded which). Here the CDR3 DNA reads TGTGCCAGCCGATGGGGGCCCCTAAGCAATCAGCCCCAGCATTTT. Translated, it gives CASRWGPLSNQPQHF.